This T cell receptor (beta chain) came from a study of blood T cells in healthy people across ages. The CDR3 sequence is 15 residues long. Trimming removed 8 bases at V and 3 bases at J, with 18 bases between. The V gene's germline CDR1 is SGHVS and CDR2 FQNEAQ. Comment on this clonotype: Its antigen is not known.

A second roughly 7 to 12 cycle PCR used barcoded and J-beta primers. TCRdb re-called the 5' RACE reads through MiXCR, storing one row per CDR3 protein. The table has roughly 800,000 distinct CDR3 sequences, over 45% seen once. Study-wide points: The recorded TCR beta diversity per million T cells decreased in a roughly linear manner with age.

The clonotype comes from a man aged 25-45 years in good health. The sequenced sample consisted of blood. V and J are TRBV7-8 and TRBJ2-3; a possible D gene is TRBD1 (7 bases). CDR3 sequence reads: CASHMRDSPTDTQYF. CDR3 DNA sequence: TGTGCCAGCCACATGCGGGACAGTCCTACAGATACGCAGTATTTT.